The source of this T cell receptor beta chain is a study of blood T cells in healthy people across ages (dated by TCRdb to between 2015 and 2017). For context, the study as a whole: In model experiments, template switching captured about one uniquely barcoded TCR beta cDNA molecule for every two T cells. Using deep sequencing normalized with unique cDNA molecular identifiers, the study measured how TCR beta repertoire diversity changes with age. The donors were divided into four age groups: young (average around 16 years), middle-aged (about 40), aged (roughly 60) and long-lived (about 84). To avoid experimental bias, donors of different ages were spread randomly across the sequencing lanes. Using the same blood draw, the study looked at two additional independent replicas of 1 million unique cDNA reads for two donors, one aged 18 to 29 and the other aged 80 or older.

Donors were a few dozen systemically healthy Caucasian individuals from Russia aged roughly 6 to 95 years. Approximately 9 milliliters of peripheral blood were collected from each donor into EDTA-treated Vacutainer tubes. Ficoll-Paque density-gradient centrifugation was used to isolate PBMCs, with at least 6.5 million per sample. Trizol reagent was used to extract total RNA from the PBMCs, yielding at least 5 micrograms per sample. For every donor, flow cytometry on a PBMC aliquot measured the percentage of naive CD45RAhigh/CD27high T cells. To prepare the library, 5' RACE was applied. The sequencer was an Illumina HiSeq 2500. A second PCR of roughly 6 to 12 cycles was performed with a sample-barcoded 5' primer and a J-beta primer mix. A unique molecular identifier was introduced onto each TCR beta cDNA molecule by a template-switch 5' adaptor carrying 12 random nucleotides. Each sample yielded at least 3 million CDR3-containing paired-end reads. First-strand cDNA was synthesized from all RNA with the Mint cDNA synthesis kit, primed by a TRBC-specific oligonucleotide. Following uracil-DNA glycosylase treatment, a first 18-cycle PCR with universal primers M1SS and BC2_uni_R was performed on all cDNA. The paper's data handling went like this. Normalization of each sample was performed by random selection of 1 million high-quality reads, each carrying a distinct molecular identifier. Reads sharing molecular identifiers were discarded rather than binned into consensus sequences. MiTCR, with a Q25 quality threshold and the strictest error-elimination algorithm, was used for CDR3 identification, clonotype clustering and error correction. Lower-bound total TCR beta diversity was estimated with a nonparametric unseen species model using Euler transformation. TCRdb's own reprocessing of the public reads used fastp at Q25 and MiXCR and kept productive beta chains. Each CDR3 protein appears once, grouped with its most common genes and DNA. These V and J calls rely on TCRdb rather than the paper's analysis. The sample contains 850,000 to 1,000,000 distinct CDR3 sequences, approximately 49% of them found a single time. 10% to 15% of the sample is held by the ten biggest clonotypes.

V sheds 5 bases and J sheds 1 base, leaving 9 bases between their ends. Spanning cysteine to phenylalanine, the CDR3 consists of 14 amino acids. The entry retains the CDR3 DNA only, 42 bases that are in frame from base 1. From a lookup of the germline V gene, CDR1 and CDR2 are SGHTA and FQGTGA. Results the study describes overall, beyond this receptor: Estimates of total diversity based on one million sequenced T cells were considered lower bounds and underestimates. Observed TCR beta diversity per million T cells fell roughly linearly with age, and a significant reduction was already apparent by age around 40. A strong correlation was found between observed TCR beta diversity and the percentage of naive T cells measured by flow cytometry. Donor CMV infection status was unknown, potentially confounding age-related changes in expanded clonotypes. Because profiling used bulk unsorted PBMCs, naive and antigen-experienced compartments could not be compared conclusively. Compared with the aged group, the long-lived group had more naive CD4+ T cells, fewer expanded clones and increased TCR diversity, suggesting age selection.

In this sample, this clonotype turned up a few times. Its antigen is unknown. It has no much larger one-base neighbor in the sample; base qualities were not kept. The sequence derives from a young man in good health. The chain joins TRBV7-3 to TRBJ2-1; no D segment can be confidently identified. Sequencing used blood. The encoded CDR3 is CASSEDGSYNEQFF. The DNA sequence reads TGTGCCAGCAGCGAGGACGGATCCTACAATGAGCAGTTCTTC.